This T cell receptor beta chain originates from a study of cytotoxic CD8 clonotypes in ibrutinib-treated CLL. About the study: The authors obtained response samples at a median of about 11 months of treatment, range 6 to 36.

This CDR3 is 14 amino acids long. Per the germline V gene, CDR1 is MGHDK and CDR2 is SYGVNS. Trimming removed 6 bases at V and 5 bases at J, with 16 bases between. PBMCs that had been cryopreserved were the source of approximately 2 micrograms of genomic DNA for TCR beta libraries. Investigators sought sequencing depths of between 1 in 200,000 and 1 in 1 million T cells. The repertoire was sequenced with immunoSEQ multiplex PCR; TCRdb's copy has only in-frame clones and lacks some. Of some 170,000 clones in the sample, around nine tenths were seen once. This receptor was identified in a human donor with chronic lymphocytic leukemia. The sample consisted of PBMCs, taken at disease progression, from a patient treated with ibrutinib. The chain recombines TRBV25-1 with TRBJ1-2; D is unclear. The CDR3 DNA reads as TGTGCCAGCAGAGGCTTACCCGAGGGATATGGCTACACCTTC. Translated, it gives CASRGLPEGYGYTF.